A selection of T cell receptor beta chains follows, all from one sample in a study of blood T cell repertoires in COVID-19. Data came from immunoSEQ multiplex PCR; TCRdb stores just in-frame clones and leaves some out. The data show 110,000 or so clones, roughly four fifths seen once. The sample consisted of peripheral blood. Receptors originate from a human donor in a cohort sampled during active COVID-19. Both conserved end residues are part of each CDR3. Each record gives: V gene, clone size, D gene, J gene, CDR3 DNA, CDR3 protein. D genes are given only for firm matches. Clone size, where shown, is once, few, many, or a class for clones that have expanded.

TRBV18,NA,NA,TRBJ2-5,TGTGCCAGCTCAGTGTCCTCGGGGAAAGAGACCCAGTACTTC,CASSVSSGKETQYF
TRBV20-1,NA,TRBD2,TRBJ2-1,TGCAGTGCTAGTATTAGCGGGGGGGCTAAGGCCAATGAGCAGTTCTTC,CSASISGGAKANEQFF
TRBV3-1/TRBV3-2,NA,NA,TRBJ1-1,TGTGCCAGCAGCCGGGGGCCGAACACTGAAGCTTTCTTT,CASSRGPNTEAFF
TRBV19,NA,NA,TRBJ1-1,TGTGCCAGTAGGGAGGGGCCCTTGAGAGCTTTCTTT,CASREGPLRAFF
TRBV6-2/TRBV6-3,NA,TRBD1,TRBJ1-5,TGTGCCAGCAGTTTTGGACAGGGCAATCAGCCCCAGCATTTT,CASSFGQGNQPQHF
TRBV10-3,NA,NA,TRBJ1-5,TGTGCCATCAGCTACACCCGGGACACCGGTCAGCCCCAGCATTTT,CAISYTRDTGQPQHF
TRBV5-1,NA,TRBD1,TRBJ2-5,TGCGCCGAGAGGCAGGACAGGCAAGAGACCCAGTACTTC,CAERQDRQETQYF
TRBV5-1,once,TRBD1,TRBJ1-1,TGCGCCAGCAGCTCACAGGGGTCGAACACTGAAGCTTTCTTT,CASSSQGSNTEAFF
TRBV19,NA,NA,TRBJ2-7,TGTGCCAGCACACTCAACAGGGCGAGTTCCTACGAGCAGTACTTC,CASTLNRASSYEQYF
TRBV21-1,NA,NA,TRBJ1-2,TGTGCCAGCAAACGGACAAACGTTACTGGCTATGGCTACACCTTC,CASKRTNVTGYGYTF
TRBV7-2,once,NA,TRBJ2-5,TGTGCCAGCACCCTTTCGATCGGAGGGACCCAGTACTTC,CASTLSIGGTQYF
TRBV19,NA,NA,TRBJ2-5,TGTGCCAGTAGTAGAGGGGAGACCCAGTACTTC,CASSRGETQYF
TRBV12-3/TRBV12-4,medium-sized,NA,TRBJ1-2,TGTGCCAGCAGTTTTAGCCCCGAAGGCTACACCTTC,CASSFSPEGYTF
TRBV19,NA,NA,TRBJ1-1,TGTGCCAGTAGTATGGGTGGGAGGAACACTGAAGCTTTCTTT,CASSMGGRNTEAFF
TRBV28,NA,TRBD1,TRBJ1-4,TGTGCCAGCAGTTTAGACAGGGGACGAGAGAAACTGTTTTTT,CASSLDRGREKLFF
TRBV6-1,NA,NA,TRBJ1-5,TGTGCCAGCAGTGACACAGGGTACCGTTATAGCAATCAGCCCCAGCATTTT,CASSDTGYRYSNQPQHF
TRBV19,NA,TRBD1,TRBJ2-5,TGTGCCAGTAGTACGGATCCGGGACAGCAAGAGACCCAGTACTTC,CASSTDPGQQETQYF
TRBV2,NA,NA,TRBJ2-7,TGTGCCAGCAGTGAATGGGGACTTTCCTACGAGCAGTACTTC,CASSEWGLSYEQYF
TRBV29-1,NA,NA,TRBJ2-2,TGCAGCGTTAGAGTAACCGTCACCGGGGAGCTGTTTTTT,CSVRVTVTGELFF
TRBV6-1,NA,TRBD1,TRBJ1-3,TGTGCCAGCAGTGACCGACAGGGGGAAAACACCATATATTTT,CASSDRQGENTIYF
TRBV21-1,NA,NA,TRBJ1-6,TGTGCCAGCAGCAAAATAGATTCACCCCTCCACTTT,CASSKIDSPLHF
TRBV19,NA,TRBD1,TRBJ2-1,TGTGCCAGTAGTATCGAGACAGGGAACTACAATGAGCAGTTCTTC,CASSIETGNYNEQFF
TRBV2,few,NA,TRBJ1-3,TGTGCCAGCGATTCGACAGCCCGCTCTGGAAACACCATATATTTT,CASDSTARSGNTIYF
TRBV9,NA,NA,TRBJ2-2,TGTGCCAGCAGCGTAGGGGCACCCGGGAGCGGGGAGCTGTTTTTT,CASSVGAPGSGELFF
TRBV20-1,NA,NA,TRBJ2-7,TGCAGTGCTAGAGTGAGGGACGAGCAGTACTTC,CSARVRDEQYF
TRBV5-1,NA,TRBD1,TRBJ2-7,TGCGCCAGCAGCCCCTACACCGGGGACAGGGTCTACGAGCAGTACTTC,CASSPYTGDRVYEQYF
TRBV5-1,NA,TRBD1,TRBJ1-1,TGCGCCAGCAGCTTGTGGTCAGGGGGCTTCAACACTGAAGCTTTCTTT,CASSLWSGGFNTEAFF
TRBV7-9,NA,TRBD1,TRBJ2-7,TGTGCCAGCAGGTATCAGGGGGCGAACTACGAGCAGTACTTC,CASRYQGANYEQYF
TRBV5-1,NA,TRBD1,TRBJ2-3,TGCGCCAGCAGCATTGCGACAGGGCAAGATACGCAGTATTTT,CASSIATGQDTQYF
TRBV3-1/TRBV3-2,NA,TRBD2,TRBJ2-3,TGTGCCAGCAGCCAAGAGCTAGCGGGGGAAGCAGATACGCAGTATTTT,CASSQELAGEADTQYF
TRBV6-5,NA,TRBD1,TRBJ2-3,TGTGCCAGCAGTCCGTTCGGACAGGGGATAGATACGCAGTATTTT,CASSPFGQGIDTQYF
TRBV6-5,once,NA,TRBJ2-2,TGTGCCAGCAGTTACTTCCCGGGGTCCGGGGAGCTGTTTTTT,CASSYFPGSGELFF
TRBV5-1,NA,NA,TRBJ2-5,TGCGCCAGCAGCTTGGAGCCGAATTTCTTGCAAGAGACCCAGTACTTC,CASSLEPNFLQETQYF
TRBV19,NA,TRBD1,TRBJ1-2,TGTGCCAGTAGTAACCTCAGGGGGCAGGACTCCGGCTACACCTTC,CASSNLRGQDSGYTF
TRBV19,NA,NA,TRBJ2-5,TGTGCCAGTAGTATAGTAAGCGGACCTCAAGAGACCCAGTACTTC,CASSIVSGPQETQYF
TRBV9,NA,NA,TRBJ1-3,TGTGCCAGCAGCGCTAGTCTTCTCAGTGCCGGAAACACCATATATTTT,CASSASLLSAGNTIYF